This T cell receptor beta chain stems from a study of blood T cells in healthy people across ages. Germline V gene sequence: CDR1 SQVTM, CDR2 ANQGSEA. The CDR3 totals 13 residues. This clonotype was detected only a few times. The junction departs from germline at one end; a sequencing error may be responsible. Using a J-beta primer mix together with a sample-barcoded 5' primer, a second PCR was run for roughly 6 to 11 cycles. Using its own MiXCR run on the 5' RACE reads, TCRdb lists one record per CDR3 protein. Here the sample spans 500,000 to 650,000 distinct CDR3 sequences, roughly a quarter being singletons. The sample was also linked to a second study, of T cells of mothers and their children. As that study records: Mother-child pairs who were related displayed a slightly higher overlap than unrelated pairs, a difference that was non-significant.

The material sequenced was blood. The chain employs TRBV29-1 and TRBJ2-5, with a tentative D call TRBD2 (6 bases). This receptor was obtained from a boy aged 2-9 years in good health. CDR3 amino acids: CGVGGFPLETQYF. The CDR3 coding sequence is TGCGGCGTTGGAGGGTTCCCCTTAGAGACCCAGTACTTC.